This T cell receptor beta chain was identified during a study of blood T cell repertoires in COVID-19. Study-wide background: Samples came from the United States, Italy and Spain, spanning acute and convalescent COVID-19.

Recovery among Cohort 3 donors was established by two negative PCRs, clearance, or symptom resolution. The authors' processing: Estimation of nucleated cell counts relied on the amplification of reference gene primers. Data came from immunoSEQ multiplex PCR; TCRdb stores just in-frame clones and leaves some out. Clone size and the V and J calls come from that table; the DNA yielded D and trimming. Of over 150,000 clones listed, approximately 82% were seen once; the top ten hold 15% to 20%. The germline V gene has CDR1 MNHEY and CDR2 SVGAGI. V dropped 6 bases and J dropped 3 bases, with 15 bases sitting between them. The CDR3 spans 15 residues.

The V and J genes are TRBV6-5 and TRBJ1-5; D is unclear. Source material: PBMCs or T cells enriched from blood (not recorded which). This TCR was sampled from a woman in her 50s who had recovered from COVID-19. CDR3 sequence reads: CASSPGRLPNQPQHF. DNA for the CDR3: TGTGCCAGCAGCCCCGGTCGACTCCCCAATCAGCCCCAGCATTTT.